Here is one T cell receptor (beta chain) with its context. Its specificity is unknown. Repertoires were generated with immunoSEQ multiplex PCR, while TCRdb's copy carries only in-frame clones and drops some. The repertoire includes hundreds of thousands of clones, less than 80% of them detected once, and approximately 1.8% sits in the top ten. V shed 3 bases and J shed 7 bases, with 13 bases lying between them. The CDR3 consists of 14 residues. From germline, CDR1 is MGHRA and CDR2 YSYEKL. This sample was taken from a study of shared clonotypes between healthy human individuals. Study findings and constraints: Clonotype sharing among donors was thought likely to change with sequencing depth.

V and J are TRBV4-1 and TRBJ2-4, with unresolved D. The sample taken for sequencing was memory CD4+ T cells sorted from blood. The subset denotes: CD45RA-negative fraction. This clonotype was obtained from a woman younger than 45 in good health. The CDR3, as DNA: TGCGCCAGCAGCCAGCTAGGGCTCAGGAACATTCAGTACTTC. Residues: CASSQLGLRNIQYF.